The present T cell receptor beta chain was sequenced within a study of beta chain features in type 1 diabetes (dated by TCRdb to 2017 to 2018). Turning to the overall study: Mean age, gender distribution, total cell number and subset yield were not different between patients and healthy donors. A total of about 110 million sorted cells were examined across all samples, and the number of cells per subset was strongly correlated with RNA yield. The study compared TCRB repertoires of sorted circulating CD4+ T cell subsets between recently diagnosed type 1 diabetes patients and matched healthy donors. Naive and central memory subsets were obtained from all 30 or so donors, but regulatory and stem cell-like memory subsets were isolated from only 8 patients and 8 healthy donors. What the study reported, not specific to this receptor: Because small numbers of individuals were included in the HLA sub-analyses, any influence of HLA type on TCRB rearrangement was left unresolved. Shorter templates might have been favored by PCR, but patient and control samples were amplified and corrected together, so both groups would have been affected equally by any skew. Naive, central memory and regulatory TCRB repertoires appeared more similar among patients than among healthy donors. A moderate but significant shortening of TCRB CDR3 length was observed in type 1 diabetes patients in all four CD4+ subsets. Because cDNA was sequenced instead of genomic DNA, highly expressing activated cells could be over-represented, though the groups showed no difference in activation or CD3 levels. At VDJ recombination sites, patients with type 1 diabetes made fewer insertions and deleted more nucleotides, a pattern implying thymic rearrangement abnormalities.

Each donor gave one peripheral blood draw, roughly 110 mL on average, collected into heparinised tubes. A BD FACSAria II was used to sort naive, central memory, regulatory and stem cell-like memory CD4+ T cells with a panel that included CD45RO, CCR7, CD25, CD127, CD95 and CD27. A purity above 95% was achieved for all sorted populations. Right away, PBMCs were isolated by Lymphoprep density gradient centrifugation and were stained directly, with no culture step. So that batch effects would be minimized, each experiment stained and sorted samples in pairs, pairing one healthy donor with one patient. A distance of 17 bases separates the germline ends of V and J, which lose 4 bases and 1 base respectively. Sequences MGHRA (CDR1) and YSYEKL (CDR2) are obtained from the germline V gene. The CDR3 measures 18 amino acids from cysteine to phenylalanine. Only the CDR3 part of the read is kept: 54 bases, read in frame from the first base.

The High Capacity cDNA Reverse Transcription Kit was used to reverse transcribe all of the isolated RNA, meaning that expressed TCRB transcripts were what got sequenced. Naive, central memory and regulatory T cell samples underwent deep immunoSEQ sequencing, averaging around 3.7 million total reads per sample. Sorted cells were lysed in RLT buffer and RNA was extracted with DNase-treated RNeasy Micro or Mini kits, depending on cell number. Each cell subset was processed separately to prevent cross-contamination, with patient and healthy donor samples processed together. The immunoSEQ multiplex PCR was used to amplify TCRB sequences from cDNA, generating 87-bp fragments that spanned the CDR3 region. The amplicons were sequenced using the Illumina HiSeq platform. In the source study's methods: Synthetic template baselines were used to correct PCR bias computationally, reads within Hamming distance 2 were collapsed together, and singletons that could not be merged were discarded. By aligning reads against IMGT, V, D and J genes, CDR3 length, and insertions or deletions at six rearrangement sites were assigned. Within each subset, clonotype counts were normalized to sorted cell number, and only after that were true diversity and Gini coefficients computed with the tcR R package. The overlap coefficient, calculated on TCRB nucleotide sequences, was used to measure repertoire sharing. Out-of-frame TCRB sequences from naive cells were analyzed as a proxy for the pre-selection repertoire. TCRdb's version of the immuneACCESS table is confined to in-frame rearrangements and falls short of the full clone set. An unresolved V gene accounts for under half of the shortfall where checked; the remainder is of unknown origin. The D gene and trimming were derived from the DNA, and the V and J assignments and clone size from that table. The sample includes under 900,000 clones, with about 17% observed a single time. 0.023% of the sample is held by the ten biggest clonotypes.

On this clone: Its recognized antigen is unknown. Base-call qualities are not available, and no considerably larger clone is one nucleotide away.

The TCR was taken from a woman aged 18-29 years in good health. Recombination joined TRBV4-1 with TRBJ2-6; the D segment cannot be called with confidence. The material sequenced was naive CD4+ T cells from blood. The intended sense of this specimen's cell subset or site label: true naive CD4+ T cells. Here the CDR3 is given as CASSPNRTTPSGANVLTF. In nucleotide form, the sequence is TGCGCCAGCAGCCCTAATCGGACCACTCCTTCTGGGGCCAACGTCCTGACTTTC.